There are a few counts of the clone carrying this T cell receptor (beta chain). Its antigen remains unknown. This record belongs to a study of beta chain features in type 1 diabetes. Notes on the study in general: Moderate but significant shortening of TCRB CDR3s was recorded in all four CD4+ subsets from Type 1 diabetes patients.

The germline V gene encodes CDR1 MGHRA and CDR2 YSYEKL. The germline V and J ends were trimmed by 1 base and 5 bases, with 15 bases remaining between them. The CDR3 runs 15 residues. Expressed TCRB transcripts were sequenced because the isolated RNA had all been reverse transcribed beforehand. Sequenced by immunoSEQ multiplex PCR; TCRdb stores in-frame clones only, minus some. The profile shows hundreds of thousands of clones, around 13% of them singletons. The source is a man aged 30 to 39 in good health. The sample consisted of naive CD4+ T cells from blood. The V and J genes are TRBV4-1 and TRBJ2-7; tentative D call: TRBD2 (6 bases). The CDR3 bases are TGCGCCAGCAGCCAAGTTGTCAGACTAGTGAACGAGCAGTACTTC. Protein product: CASSQVVRLVNEQYF.